This passage covers 12 T cell receptor beta chains from one sample sequenced in a study of molecular identifiers for immune sequencing clone quantification. TCRdb recomputed calls from the PCR reads with MiXCR, one row per CDR3 protein. Of a few hundred thousand distinct CDR3 sequences in the sample, about 20% were seen once. Specimen: naive CD8+ T cells from blood, with Jurkat cell RNA spiked in. Regarding subset: FACS-sorted CD8+CD4-CCR7+CD45RA+ naive T cells. These receptors all come from a human donor in good health. Some libraries in this study had Jurkat cell RNA spiked in.

This clonotype was found a few times. V gene TRBV6-2 or TRBV6-3 combines with J gene TRBJ2-4, with D possibly matching TRBD1 (5 bases). The CDR3 is 16 amino acids. Deletions cut 5 bases from V and 0 bases from J, with 14 bases between. Germline V gives CDR1 MNHEY, CDR2 SVGEGT. The CDR3 bases are TGTGCCAGCAGTAGAGCTCGGACATTAGCCAAAAACATTCAGTACTTC. Amino acids: CASSRARTLAKNIQYF.

This chain connects TRBV7-9 to TRBJ1-3, with TRBD1 identical over 10 bases. V lost 4 bases and J lost 5; bases outside the gene matches: 11. The CDR3 has 17 amino acids. CDR1 and CDR2 (germline): SEHNR, FQNEAQ (reference sequence). The CDR3 DNA follows: TGTGCCAGCAGCTCTCCCGGAGAGACAGGGGGCAGAAACACCATATATTTT. Its translation: CASSSPGETGGRNTIYF.

The genes are TRBV12-3 or TRBV12-4 and TRBJ1-5; weak D call: TRBD1 (6 bases). This CDR3 has 14 residues. The V gene lost 2 bases and the J gene lost 4 bases, with 9 bases spanning the gap. The CDR3 sequence is CASSLQGWNQPQHF. The CDR3 DNA reads TGTGCCAGCAGTTTACAGGGGTGGAATCAGCCCCAGCATTTT.

This clonotype was detected many times. This chain links TRBV7-9 with TRBJ1-1; the match to TRBD1 covers 7 bases. The CDR3 spans 12 residues. Germline trimming cut 5 bases from V and 7 bases from J; bases unmatched to any gene: 4. The germline gives CDR1 SEHNR, CDR2 FQNEAQ (reference sequence). CDR3 sequence: CASSAWTGEAFF. The CDR3 DNA sequence: TGTGCCAGCAGCGCCTGGACAGGTGAAGCTTTCTTT.

This clonotype was seen at least ten times. The chain is built from TRBV6-5 and TRBJ2-3; 12 bases fit TRBD2. This CDR3 has 18 amino acids. Germline CDR1 MNHEY, CDR2 SVGAGI. V shed 4 bases, J shed 2 bases, and the junction held 10 bases outside the gene matches. The CDR3 DNA sequence: TGTGCCAGCAGTTTTGCCTCAACTAGCGGGGGGTCCACAGATACGCAGTATTTT. Translating it yields CASSFASTSGGSTDTQYF.

This clonotype was seen at least ten times. The V gene is TRBV4-1, the J gene TRBJ2-7; D may be TRBD1 (5 bases). The CDR3 consists of 14 residues. CDR1 and CDR2 from the germline V gene are MGHRA and YSYEKL. Trimming stripped 0 bases from V and 5 bases from J, with 11 bases between. The CDR3 region has the DNA TGCGCCAGCAGCCAAGACGGCAGGGCGGACGAGCAGTACTTC. Its translation: CASSQDGRADEQYF.

This clonotype was seen only a few times. The junction departs from germline at one end; a sequencing error may be responsible. The rearrangement links TRBV20-1 to TRBJ2-7; 8 positions match TRBD2. Germline V gene data show CDR1 as DFQATT and CDR2 as SNEGSKA (reference sequence). There are 14 residues in the CDR3. The CDR3 spells CSARESGSPYEQYF. The CDR3 DNA reads as TGCAGTGCTCGAGAGAGCGGGAGTCCCTACGAGCAGTACTTC.

A note on this clonotype: This may be a read error: a much more frequent sequence differs by one nucleotide. The rearrangement links TRBV4-3 to TRBJ1-1; D remains unclear. CDR1 and CDR2 (germline): LGHNA, YSLEER. CDR3 size: 15 residues. Trimming removed 0 bases at V and 6 bases at J, with 14 bases between. CDR3 coding DNA: TGCGCCAGCAGCCAAGATGCAGGCGGGAGAGCTGAAGCTTTCTTT. Protein sequence: CASSQDAGGRAEAFF.

This clonotype appeared a few times. The CDR3 nucleotides read TGTGCCAGCAGCCCCGGGACACACGACACAGATACGCAGTATTTT. It encodes CASSPGTHDTDTQYF. The gene calls are TRBV5-4 and TRBJ2-3, with D tentatively TRBD1 (6 bases). Per the germline V gene, CDR1 is SGHNT and CDR2 is YYREEE (reference sequence). V lost 4 bases to trimming and J lost 2 bases, with 14 bases between them. This CDR3 is built from 15 residues.

Comment on this clonotype: With a much larger clone just one base away, this may be a read error. The chain uses TRBV13 and TRBJ2-2; TRBD2 agrees at 8 bases. Trimming at V came to 1 base and at J to 4 bases, leaving 8 bases not matched to a gene. The CDR3 contains 17 residues. Per the germline V gene, CDR1 is PRHDT and CDR2 is FYEKMQ (reference sequence). In DNA, the CDR3 is TGTGCCAGCAGCTTAGAGCTCGGGAGGGCCTTCACCGGGGAGCTGTTTTTT. Protein sequence: CASSLELGRAFTGELFF. The full variable domain, with the rest looked up from reference TRBV13 and TRBJ2-2, is AAGVIQSPRHLIKEKRETATLKCYPIPRHDTVYWYQQGPGQDPQFLISFYEKMQSDKGSIPDRFSAQQFSDYHSELNMSSLELGDSALYFCASSLELGRAFTGELFFGEGSRLTVL.

Remarks on this clonotype: A read error may account for a junction end that differs from germline. This chain joins TRBV24-1 and TRBJ2-3; TRBD1 is a possible D gene (6 bases). This CDR3 is 16 amino acids long. The V gene's germline CDR1 is KGHDR and CDR2 SFDVKD. CDR3 loop: CATSDGRTASTDTRYF. The CDR3 DNA sequence: TGTGCCACCAGTGACGGACGGACAGCTAGCACAGATACGCGGTATTTT.

Only a few counts were recorded for this clonotype. Likely a read error: the CDR3 ends without its conserved phenylalanine or tryptophan. V usage is TRBV4-1 and J usage is TRBJ2-4, with D possibly matching TRBD2 (5 bases). The germline V gene has CDR1 MGHRA and CDR2 YSYEKL. Trimming removed 0 bases at V and 8 bases at J, with 11 bases between. This CDR3 comprises 14 residues. CDR3 residues: CASSQDRGLDIQYS. The DNA of the CDR3 is TGCGCCAGCAGCCAAGATCGAGGGCTAGACATTCAGTACTCC.